This entry lists 5 T cell receptor beta chains sequenced from one sample in a study of T cells in Graves' hyperthyroidism and ophthalmopathy (dated by TCRdb to about 2019). Library method: multiplex PCR. The instrument was an Illumina HiSeq 2000. The TCR beta CDR3 regions were amplified from RNA transcripts. The first round of RT-PCR for the TCR CDR3 was performed with the HTBI primer set and the Qiagen OneStep RT-PCR kit. The raw public reads went through TCRdb reprocessing: fastp at Q25, MiXCR clone calling, in-frame beta chains kept. Records with the same CDR3 protein are collapsed into one entry carrying the most frequent genes and DNA. The sample data list 500,000 to 600,000 distinct CDR3 sequences, and approximately 49% of these were observed just once. The top ten clonotypes cover 35% to 50% of the sample. The sequencing sample was made of peripheral blood or thyroid tissue (not recorded which). These receptors came from an adult woman with Graves' disease, either hyperthyroidism or ophthalmopathy (not recorded which).

The J gene is TRBJ2-7, the V gene TRBV5-1, with D possibly matching TRBD1 (6 bases). Germline V gene sequence: CDR1 SGHRS, CDR2 YFSETQ. The CDR3 runs 15 residues. V lost 4 bases to trimming and J lost 1 base, with 15 bases between them. In DNA, the CDR3 is TGCGCCAGCAGCCTCCCGGGACACCCGTCCTACGAGCAGTACTTC. This encodes CASSLPGHPSYEQYF.

This clonotype has only a few counts. The gene calls are TRBV2 and TRBJ1-5; a possible D gene is TRBD1 (5 bases). Per germline, CDR1 SNHLY and CDR2 FYNNEI. The CDR3 consists of 13 residues. The CDR3 spells CAARRGGNQPQHF. The DNA of the CDR3 is TGTGCTGCCAGGAGGGGAGGCAATCAGCCCCAGCATTTT.

A remark on this clonotype: A junction boundary mismatches the germline segment, possibly from a read error. The rearrangement uses TRBV2 and TRBJ2-7; D is undetermined. The V gene's germline CDR1 is SNHLY and CDR2 FYNNEI. This CDR3 is built from 12 residues. The CDR3 DNA reads TGTGCCAGCAGTGATCGCAGGCGTCAGCCGCTGTTC. It translates to CASSDRRRQPLF.

The sample holds many counts of this clonotype. The genes are TRBV29-1 and TRBJ2-5; D not certain. V was shortened by 0 bases and J by 3 bases, with 11 bases between the two germline ends. The CDR3 contains 14 residues. Germline CDR1 and CDR2: SQVTM and ANQGSEA. CDR3: CSVEDTGGKETQYF. The CDR3 nucleotides read TGCAGCGTTGAAGATACGGGCGGTAAAGAGACCCAGTACTTC. Filled out from reference TRBV29-1 and TRBJ2-5, the complete variable domain reads SAVISQKPSRDICQRGTSLTIQCQVDSQVTMMFWYRQQPGQSLTLIATANQGSEATYESGFVIDKFPISRPNLTFSTLTVSNMSPEDSSIYLCSVEDTGGKETQYFGPGTRLLVL.

The CDR3 DNA is TGCGCCAGCAGCCAACCAGGGTCCGGAAACACCATATATTTT. This codes for CASSQPGSGNTIYF. The rearrangement links TRBV4-1 to TRBJ1-3; a weak D match, TRBD1 (5 bases). Germline loops: CDR1 MGHRA, CDR2 YSYEKL. This CDR3 is built from 14 residues. The ends were cut back, 2 bases at V and 4 bases at J, with 9 bases in the middle.